These 20 T cell receptor beta chains were sequenced from one sample in a study of T cells in Graves' hyperthyroidism and ophthalmopathy. Amplified TCR beta CDR3 regions came from RNA transcripts. A set of HTBI primers served as the primers for a first-round RT-PCR of the TCR CDR3. Using its own MiXCR run on the multiplex PCR reads, TCRdb lists one record per CDR3 protein. This repertoire shows about 580,000 distinct CDR3 sequences, approximately 44% found once; its top ten account for 7.5% to 8.5%. Sequenced sample: peripheral blood or thyroid tissue (not recorded which). These receptor sequences come from a woman aged 18-29 years with Graves' hyperthyroidism.

V usage is TRBV7-2 and J usage is TRBJ1-2; no reliable D call. This CDR3 has 14 amino acids. Germline V gives CDR1 SGHTA, CDR2 FQGNSA. Trimming pared 4 bases from V and 8 bases from J, leaving 17 bases between. CDR3: CASSSAPPTGGYTF. The DNA of the CDR3 is TGTGCCAGCAGCTCCGCACCGCCAACGGGGGGCTACACCTTC.

The gene calls are TRBV5-5 and TRBJ2-6; 11 bases agree with TRBD1. The CDR3 loop spans 17 amino acids. V gave up 4 bases and J gave up 1 base; unmatched junction bases: 4. The germline gives CDR1 SGHKS, CDR2 YYEKEE (reference sequence). The CDR3 region is CASSNRDRGSGANVLTF. CDR3 bases: TGTGCCAGCAGCAACCGGGACAGGGGGTCTGGGGCCAACGTCCTGACTTTC.

This clonotype has more than one count but fewer than ten. The J gene is TRBJ2-5, the V gene TRBV5-1; maybe TRBD1 (5 bases). The V end lost 5 bases, the J end lost 1 base, and 12 bases lay between the germline ends. From germline, CDR1 is SGHRS and CDR2 YFSETQ. The CDR3 is 14 residues long. CDR3 sequence (DNA): TGCGCCAGCAGTCCAGGGCACCTCCAAGAGACCCAGTACTTC. As protein: CASSPGHLQETQYF.

There are many counts of this clonotype. The rearrangement links TRBV7-9 to TRBJ2-7; 7 bases fit TRBD1. The CDR3 is 17 amino acids. With 1 base clipped from V and 5 bases from J, the junction kept 14 bases outside the gene matches. Germline lookup yields CDR1 SEHNR and CDR2 FQNEAQ (reference sequence). The CDR3 here is CASSLEVFIRGTHEQYF. Here the CDR3 DNA reads TGTGCCAGCAGCTTAGAAGTGTTCATCAGGGGGACCCACGAGCAGTACTTC. Complete variable domain (other parts from reference TRBV7-9 and TRBJ2-7): DTGVSQNPRHKITKRGQNVTFRCDPISEHNRLYWYRQTLGQGPEFLTYFQNEAQLEKSRLLSDRFSAERPKGSFSTLEIQRTEQGDSAMYLCASSLEVFIRGTHEQYFGPGTRLTVT.

CDR3 coding DNA: TGTGCCACCAGTGATTTCAGTGTCCTTTCCTACAATGAGCAGTTCTTC. As protein: CATSDFSVLSYNEQFF. The rearrangement uses TRBV24-1 and TRBJ2-1; no definite D call. The CDR3 loop spans 16 amino acids. Germline-derived CDR1 and CDR2 are KGHDR and SFDVKD. Trimming left V 1 base short and J 1 base short, with 10 bases between.

Ten or more counts support this clonotype. This chain uses TRBV7-7 with TRBJ2-2; possibly TRBD2 for D (6 bases). From germline, CDR1 is SSHAT and CDR2 FNYEAQ (reference sequence). The length of the CDR3 is 14 residues. The CDR3 loop is CASGASANTGELFF. The CDR3, as DNA: TGTGCTAGCGGAGCGTCAGCGAACACCGGGGAGCTGTTTTTT.

This clonotype was seen repeatedly, ten times or more. This chain uses TRBV7-9 with TRBJ2-7; D may be TRBD2 (7 bases). The V end lost 5 bases, the J end lost 0 bases, and 17 bases lay between the germline ends. From germline, CDR1 is SEHNR and CDR2 FQNEAQ (reference sequence). The CDR3 runs 16 residues. Written as DNA, the CDR3 is TGTGCCAGCAGCGGCGGGGGAGGGGGGCCCTCCTACGAGCAGTACTTC. The encoded protein is CASSGGGGGPSYEQYF.

This clonotype has ten or more counts. The rearrangement links TRBV3-1 to TRBJ1-4; D is unclear. The CDR3 runs to 14 residues. Trimming left V 2 bases short and J 14 bases short, with 18 bases between. The germline gives CDR1 LGHDT, CDR2 YNNKEL (reference sequence). Written as DNA, the CDR3 is TGTGCCAGCAGCCAACGGAGGTACCCGATTTCGCTGTTTTTT. Translated: CASSQRRYPISLFF. The variable domain in full, with the rest retrieved from reference TRBV3-1 and TRBJ1-4, is DTAVSQTPKYLVTQMGNDKSIKCEQNLGHDTMYWYKQDSKKFLKIMFSYNNKELIINETVPNRFSPKSPDKAHLNLHINSLELGDSAVYFCASSQRRYPISLFFGSGTQLSVL.

A remark on this clonotype: This is likely a read error, given that the CDR3 carries no conserved phenylalanine or tryptophan at its end. The DNA is omitted, as the CDR3 cannot be located on it reliably, and the CDR3 follows TCRdb's listing. The chain links TRBV9 to TRBJ1-4. Germline V CDR1 and CDR2: SGDLS, YYNGEE. The length of the CDR3 is 12 amino acids, counting both ends. CDR3 protein: CASSAGLPTANY.

This clonotype was seen at least ten times. This sequence joins TRBV10-3 and TRBJ2-3, with D hard to call. The CDR3 covers 14 residues. From germline, CDR1 is ENHRY and CDR2 SYGVKD. The V end was cut by 0 bases, the J end by 1 base, with 5 bases between. CDR3 sequence reads: CAISESDGTDTQYF. Written as DNA, the CDR3 is TGTGCCATCAGTGAGTCGGACGGCACAGATACGCAGTATTTT.

For this clonotype: At one end, the junction sequence differs from germline, possibly due to a read error. The rearrangement links TRBV20-1 to TRBJ1-1; 9 nucleotides align to TRBD1. Germline V lookup: CDR1 DFQATT, CDR2 SNEGSKA (reference sequence). This CDR3 has 13 residues. CDR3 in DNA: TGCAGTGCTAGTCGGGGACAGGGTCGCGAAGCTCTCTTT. It specifies CSASRGQGREALF.

This clonotype was picked up many times. This chain connects TRBV9 to TRBJ2-7, with D maybe TRBD1 (7 bases). The germline V gene encodes CDR1 SGDLS and CDR2 YYNGEE. The V end was cut by 0 bases, the J end by 5 bases, with 18 bases between. This CDR3 has 16 amino acids. CDR3 region: CASSVGVGQGGHEQYF. The CDR3, as DNA: TGTGCCAGCAGCGTAGGAGTAGGTCAGGGGGGCCACGAGCAGTACTTC.

This clonotype was observed a single time. The chain links TRBV30 to TRBJ1-1, with D maybe TRBD1 (6 bases). Germline V gene sequence: CDR1 GTSNPN, CDR2 SVGIG (reference sequence). CDR3 length: 13 amino acids. V was shortened by 0 bases and J by 8 bases, with 13 bases between the two germline ends. The CDR3 spells CAWSVLRGFEAFF. DNA for the CDR3: TGTGCCTGGAGTGTATTGAGGGGGTTCGAAGCTTTCTTT.

In this sample, this clonotype turned up many times. The V call is TRBV11-2, the J call TRBJ1-2; the D gene is possibly TRBD1 (5 bases). The CDR3 is 13 amino acids. Germline V CDR1 and CDR2: SGHAT, FQNNGV. V was clipped by 5 bases and J by 3 bases, with 10 bases between them. The CDR3: CASSMDTDYGYTF. CDR3 DNA: TGTGCCAGCAGCATGGACACAGACTATGGCTACACCTTC. The complete variable domain, with remaining parts taken from reference TRBV11-2 and TRBJ1-2, reads EAGVAQSPRYKIIEKRQSVAFWCNPISGHATLYWYQQILGQGPKLLIQFQNNGVVDDSQLPKDRFSAERLKGVDSTLKIQPAKLEDSAVYLCASSMDTDYGYTFGSGTRLTVV.

The chain has TRBV29-1 and TRBJ2-7; 12 bases align to TRBD2. The tail of the sequence fits TRBJ2-1 better, so the J call may be wrong. Germline loops: CDR1 SQVTM, CDR2 ANQGSEA. The CDR3 contains 17 residues. CDR3 coding DNA: TGCAGCGCCTCGGGGACTAGCGGGCGAAGCTCCTACAATGAGCAGTTCTTC. Its translation is CSASGTSGRSSYNEQFF.

This clonotype has just a few counts. The rearrangement uses TRBV5-4 and TRBJ1-4; D remains unclear. Per germline, CDR1 SGHNT and CDR2 YYREEE (reference sequence). The V end lost 2 bases, the J end lost 8 bases, and 10 bases lay between the germline ends. This CDR3 contains 13 residues. The CDR3 is CASSFGRREKLFF. The CDR3 DNA reads as TGTGCCAGCAGCTTCGGACGTCGGGAAAAACTGTTTTTT.

Ten or more counts support this clonotype. This sequence joins TRBV7-2 and TRBJ1-5; a possible D gene is TRBD1 (5 bases). Trimming left V 1 base short and J 3 bases short, with 16 bases between. The CDR3 length is 17 residues. Germline CDR1 is SGHTA and CDR2 is FQGNSA. CDR3 sequence (DNA): TGTGCCAGCAGCTTAGTGGCCGGTGGGACCAACAATCAGCCCCAGCATTTT. Amino acids: CASSLVAGGTNNQPQHF. The full variable domain, rest sourced from reference TRBV7-2 and TRBJ1-5, is GAGVSQSPSNKVTEKGKDVELRCDPISGHTALYWYRQSLGQGLEFLIYFQGNSAPDKSGLPSDRFSAERTGGSVSTLTIQRTQQEDSAVYLCASSLVAGGTNNQPQHFGDGTRLSIL.

V is TRBV10-3 and J is TRBJ1-6, with TRBD1 matching 8 bases. CDR1 and CDR2 from the germline V gene are ENHRY and SYGVKD. The CDR3 totals 15 residues. V lost 6 bases, J lost 9 bases, and 10 bases stayed unmatched. The CDR3 region has the DNA TGTGCCATCAGATCGGACAGGGAAGGGAGTTCACCCCTCCACTTT. Protein: CAIRSDREGSSPLHF.

The CDR3 DNA reads as TGTGCCAGCAGTGAGGACGAAAAACTGTTTTTT. This translates into CASSEDEKLFF. The gene calls are TRBV2 and TRBJ1-4, with D hard to call. V was shortened by 3 bases and J by 8 bases, with 4 bases between the two germline ends. The CDR3 extends over 11 amino acids. Per the germline V gene, CDR1 is SNHLY and CDR2 is FYNNEI. Looking up the rest from reference TRBV2 and TRBJ1-4 gives the full variable domain: EPEVTQTPSHQVTQMGQEVILRCVPISNHLYFYWYRQILGQKVEFLVSFYNNEISEKSEIFDDQFSVERPDGSNFTLKIRSTKLEDSAMYFCASSEDEKLFFGSGTQLSVL.

This clonotype was seen a handful of times. The chain recombines TRBV27 with TRBJ2-5; 14 positions match TRBD2. CDR3 length: 20 amino acids. Looked up from germline, CDR1 is MNHEY and CDR2 is SMNVEV (reference sequence). The junction had 20 bases not matched to a gene; V was cut back by 6 bases and J by 5 bases. Here the CDR3 reads CASRGIEGLAGVGFVETQYF. CDR3 in DNA: TGTGCCAGCAGAGGTATCGAGGGACTAGCGGGAGTGGGATTCGTTGAGACCCAGTACTTC.